One and the same sample provided the 24 T cell receptor beta chains below, sequenced in a study of blood T cell repertoires in COVID-19 (dated by TCRdb to 2020 to 2021). Preparation of the library involved the immunoSEQ multiplex PCR assay. TCRdb took this table from immuneACCESS and kept in-frame rearrangements with V and J called. Such tables lack part of the clones; where checked against another copy, unresolved V genes explain under half of the gap, and the rest is unexplained. This sample has approximately 300,000 clones in its table, and more than 75% of those were observed once. The ten largest account for more than 9% of the sample. The sample was PBMCs or T cells enriched from blood (not recorded which). Receptor source: a woman aged 18-29 years who had recovered from COVID-19.

This clone showed up just once. This chain connects TRBV5-1 to TRBJ2-1; D is ambiguous. Trimming removed 0 bases at V and 0 bases at J, with 7 bases between. The CDR3 is made up of 15 amino acids. CDR1 is SGHRS, CDR2 YFSETQ, per germline. The CDR3, as DNA: TGCGCCAGCAGCTTGGTGCAGGTCTCCTACAATGAGCAGTTCTTC. Translated: CASSLVQVSYNEQFF.

The V call is TRBV12-3 or TRBV12-4, the J call TRBJ2-3, with D uncertain. Trimming took off 5 bases at V and 6 bases at J, with 6 bases between the two ends. The CDR3 is 11 amino acids. The CDR3 reads CASSRGDTQYF. In DNA, the CDR3 is TGTGCCAGCAGTCGTGGCGATACGCAGTATTTT.

The chain recombines TRBV7-9 with TRBJ1-2, with D unresolved. There are 13 residues in the CDR3. V was trimmed by 8 bases and J by 4 bases, leaving 14 bases between them. Germline V gives CDR1 SEHNR, CDR2 FQNEAQ (reference sequence). In DNA, the CDR3 is TGTGCCAGCGCGGCAGTTGACTTCTATGGCTACACCTTC. It encodes CASAAVDFYGYTF. Supplemented by reference TRBV7-9 and TRBJ1-2, the full variable domain reads DTGVSQNPRHKITKRGQNVTFRCDPISEHNRLYWYRQTLGQGPEFLTYFQNEAQLEKSRLLSDRFSAERPKGSFSTLEIQRTEQGDSAMYLCASAAVDFYGYTFGSGTRLTVV.

The rearrangement joins TRBV14 to TRBJ2-3; D possibly corresponds to TRBD2 (6 bases). Trimming pared 3 bases from V and 5 bases from J, leaving 15 bases between. Germline CDR1 reads SGHDN; CDR2 reads FVKESK. The CDR3 totals 15 residues. CDR3 protein: CASSQTRWRGDTQYF. The CDR3, as DNA: TGTGCCAGCAGCCAGACTAGGTGGCGGGGAGATACGCAGTATTTT.

The gene calls are TRBV9 and TRBJ1-2; 8 bases align to TRBD1. The germline gives CDR1 SGDLS, CDR2 YYNGEE. CDR3 length: 14 amino acids. V was pared by 4 bases and J by 5 bases, with 7 bases of the junction left unmatched. The chain's CDR3 is CASSPGDRRYGYTF. The CDR3 nucleotides are TGTGCCAGCAGCCCGGGGGACAGGCGGTATGGCTACACCTTC.

V usage is TRBV12-3 or TRBV12-4 and J usage is TRBJ1-2; D call uncertain. V lost 7 bases, J lost 3 bases, and 12 bases lay in between. The CDR3 spans 13 residues. CDR3 residues: CASTTDYHYGYTF. The DNA of the CDR3 is TGTGCCAGCACAACAGATTACCACTATGGCTACACCTTC.

The CDR3 sequence is CASSRKGGNTEAFF. CDR3 DNA: TGTGCCAGCAGCCGCAAAGGGGGTAACACTGAAGCTTTCTTT. The rearrangement links TRBV5-4 to TRBJ1-1; TRBD1 might be the D (6 bases). The length of the CDR3 is 14 residues. Deletions cut 4 bases from V and 2 bases from J, with 12 bases between. Germline V gene data show CDR1 as SGHNT and CDR2 as YYREEE (reference sequence).

This sequence joins TRBV11-2 and TRBJ1-4; D gene unclear. Deletions cut 4 bases from V and 10 bases from J, with 19 bases between. CDR3 length: 15 residues. Germline V gene lookup returns CDR1 SGHAT and CDR2 FQNNGV. CDR3 in amino acids: CASSYKPSEGGKLFF. The CDR3 DNA follows: TGTGCCAGCAGCTATAAGCCTAGTGAGGGTGGAAAACTGTTTTTT.

The genes are TRBV6-6 and TRBJ1-2; 7 nucleotides agree with TRBD1. Trimming at V came to 2 bases and at J to 3 bases, leaving 3 bases not matched to a gene. CDR3 length: 14 amino acids. CDR1 and CDR2 (germline): MNHNY, SVGAGI (reference sequence). The CDR3 nucleotides are TGTGCCAGCAGTTACGTCGGGACAGACTATGGCTACACCTTC. This sequence encodes CASSYVGTDYGYTF.

The gene calls are TRBV30 and TRBJ2-3, with D uncertain. With 3 bases removed from V and 0 bases from J, the gap between germline ends came to 10 bases. Germline values: CDR1 GTSNPN, CDR2 SVGIG (reference sequence). This CDR3 comprises 14 residues. The CDR3 DNA follows: TGTGCCTGGAGGAGCACGTTTAGCACAGATACGCAGTATTTT. It yields the protein CAWRSTFSTDTQYF.

The chain uses TRBV5-1 and TRBJ2-2; the match to TRBD1 covers 9 bases. CDR1 is SGHRS, CDR2 YFSETQ, per germline. This CDR3 is built from 16 residues. V dropped 0 bases and J dropped 1; count of bases not matched to a gene: 1. The CDR3 protein is CASSLGDRENTGELFF. CDR3 bases: TGCGCCAGCAGCTTGGGGGACAGGGAGAACACCGGGGAGCTGTTTTTT.

This sequence joins TRBV5-1 and TRBJ2-1, with 7 bases aligning to TRBD1. Germline CDR1 is SGHRS and CDR2 is YFSETQ. The CDR3 is 13 amino acids. The J segment lost 9 bases and the V segment lost 4 bases, leaving 7 bases of the junction unmatched. CDR3 region: CASSQLQGSEQFF. Written as DNA, the CDR3 is TGCGCCAGCAGCCAATTACAGGGGAGTGAGCAGTTCTTC. Based on the CDR3 plus reference TRBV5-1 and TRBJ2-1, the full variable domain is KAGVTQTPRYLIKTRGQQVTLSCSPISGHRSVSWYQQTPGQGLQFLFEYFSETQRNKGNFPGRFSGRQFSNSRSEMNVSTLELGDSALYLCASSQLQGSEQFFGPGTRLTVL.

This chain connects TRBV9 to TRBJ1-1, with D possibly TRBD1 on 6 matching bases. The germline CDR1 and CDR2 sequences are SGDLS and YYNGEE. This CDR3 comprises 13 residues. Trimming cost V 5 bases and J 3 bases, with 11 bases left between them. This CDR3 reads CASRKGGDTEAFF. In DNA, the CDR3 is TGTGCCAGCAGGAAAGGGGGTGACACTGAAGCTTTCTTT.

J is TRBJ1-1 and V is TRBV30, with D possibly being TRBD1 (6 bases). Germline V gene data show CDR1 as GTSNPN and CDR2 as SVGIG (reference sequence). The germline V and J ends were trimmed by 0 bases and 6 bases, with 11 bases remaining between them. This CDR3 comprises 13 residues. Written as DNA, the CDR3 is TGTGCCTGGAGTGTCTCTGCAGGGGCTGAAGCTTTCTTT. It encodes CAWSVSAGAEAFF.

This chain connects TRBV2 to TRBJ1-1; a possible D gene is TRBD1 (6 bases). V was cut by 5 bases and J by 3 bases, with 16 bases left in between. Germline-derived CDR1 and CDR2 are SNHLY and FYNNEI. This CDR3 comprises 15 residues. The CDR3: CASSQQGQRDTEAFF. The DNA of the CDR3 is TGTGCCAGCAGTCAACAGGGTCAGAGGGACACTGAAGCTTTCTTT. The whole variable domain, filled in from reference TRBV2 and TRBJ1-1, reads EPEVTQTPSHQVTQMGQEVILRCVPISNHLYFYWYRQILGQKVEFLVSFYNNEISEKSEIFDDQFSVERPDGSNFTLKIRSTKLEDSAMYFCASSQQGQRDTEAFFGQGTRLTVV.

This sequence joins TRBV18 and TRBJ1-6, with 7 bases matching TRBD1. After removal of 5 bases from V and 10 bases from J, the junction contained 11 bases not matched to a gene. CDR3 size: 15 residues. Germline CDR1 and CDR2: KGHSH and LQKENI. The CDR3 bases are TGTGCCAGCTCATCAGCACAGGGGTCTAACTCACCCCTCCACTTT. It encodes CASSSAQGSNSPLHF.

Only a few counts were recorded for this clone. The chain links TRBV29-1 to TRBJ2-2; weak D call: TRBD2 (6 bases). This CDR3 is 15 amino acids long. V shed 5 bases and J shed 9 bases, with 22 bases lying between them. The germline V gene has CDR1 SQVTM and CDR2 ANQGSEA. The DNA of the CDR3 is TGCAGCGTTCCCCGGGACTTCGCGGGTATTCGGGAGCTGTTTTTT. Translated: CSVPRDFAGIRELFF.

The CDR3 spells CATSRALTGGSSEQYF. CDR3 in DNA: TGTGCCACCAGCAGAGCTTTGACAGGGGGGTCTAGTGAGCAGTACTTC. The chain has TRBV15 and TRBJ2-7, with 9 bases matching TRBD1. The CDR3 contains 16 residues. Trimming removed 1 base from V and 7 bases from J; junction bases left unmatched: 11. The germline CDR1 and CDR2 sequences are LNHNV and YYDKDF (reference sequence). The whole variable domain, remainder taken from reference TRBV15 and TRBJ2-7, is DAMVIQNPRYQVTQFGKPVTLSCSQTLNHNVMYWYQQKSSQAPKLLFHYYDKDFNNEADTPDNFQSRRPNTSFCFLDIRSPGLGDTAMYLCATSRALTGGSSEQYFGPGTRLTVT.

The chain recombines TRBV27 with TRBJ1-1; D might be TRBD1 (6 bases). CDR3 length equals 15 residues. Per the germline V gene, CDR1 is MNHEY and CDR2 is SMNVEV (reference sequence). The ends were cut back, 5 bases at V and 0 bases at J, with 13 bases in the middle. The CDR3: CASSVGQQMNTEAFF. The CDR3 coding sequence is TGTGCCAGCAGTGTAGGACAGCAGATGAACACTGAAGCTTTCTTT.

This chain connects TRBV2 to TRBJ1-1; D unclear. Per the germline V gene, CDR1 is SNHLY and CDR2 is FYNNEI. CDR3 length: 16 residues. The V end was cut by 2 bases, the J end by 4 bases, with 17 bases between. CDR3 region: CASSERGKGRATEAFF. The CDR3 DNA sequence: TGTGCCAGCAGTGAACGAGGTAAAGGGCGGGCCACTGAAGCTTTCTTT.

The chain has TRBV5-1 and TRBJ2-7, with D tentatively TRBD2 (6 bases). CDR3 length equals 15 residues. V was trimmed by 2 bases and J by 0 bases, leaving 12 bases between them. CDR1 and CDR2 (germline): SGHRS, YFSETQ. CDR3 DNA: TGCGCCAGCAGCTTTTTGTCGGGGGACTCCTACGAGCAGTACTTC. Its protein is CASSFLSGDSYEQYF.

The V call is TRBV7-9, the J call TRBJ2-2; D is unclear. Trimming removed 3 bases from V and 2 bases from J, with 7 bases in between. The CDR3 consists of 14 residues. The germline V gene has CDR1 SEHNR and CDR2 FQNEAQ (reference sequence). CDR3 DNA: TGTGCCAGCAGCTTGGCTCACAACACCGGGGAGCTGTTTTTT. Its protein is CASSLAHNTGELFF.

J is TRBJ2-3 and V is TRBV9, with D tentatively TRBD2 (7 bases). CDR3 length: 15 residues. Germline loops: CDR1 SGDLS, CDR2 YYNGEE. The V gene lost 2 bases and the J gene lost 2 bases, with 12 bases spanning the gap. The CDR3 coding sequence is TGTGCCAGCAGCGTCGCGGGGGCCCCCACAGATACGCAGTATTTT. It translates to CASSVAGAPTDTQYF.

The count of this clone is one. The chain employs TRBV2 and TRBJ1-1; D is undetermined. The V gene lost 10 bases and the J gene lost 8 bases, with 17 bases spanning the gap. The CDR3 totals 12 residues. CDR1 SNHLY and CDR2 FYNNEI come from the germline V gene. As DNA, the CDR3 is TGTGCCACCGCCCTGTTCAGGTCGGAAGCTTTCTTT. Residues: CATALFRSEAFF.